The 13 T cell receptor beta chains below come from one sample, sequenced in a study of blood T cell repertoires in COVID-19. Data came from immunoSEQ multiplex PCR; TCRdb stores just in-frame clones and leaves some out. The sample includes over 150,000 clones, around 80% of them seen just once. The sample consisted of peripheral blood. These receptors all stem from a woman aged 40 to 50 with COVID-19, enrolled during active disease.

The chain is built from TRBV4-1 and TRBJ1-4, with D maybe TRBD1 (6 bases). This CDR3 has 16 amino acids. Trimming cost V 1 base and J 8 bases, with 17 bases left between them. Germline V gives CDR1 MGHRA, CDR2 YSYEKL. CDR3 in amino acids: CASSQAPAGVGEKLFF. The CDR3 coding sequence is TGCGCCAGCAGCCAAGCTCCGGCAGGGGTTGGGGAAAAACTGTTTTTT.

The CDR3 coding sequence is TGTGCCAGCAGTTTTGAGGCGCGCTATGGCTACACCTTC. Translation gives CASSFEARYGYTF. The chain carries TRBV12-3 or TRBV12-4 and TRBJ1-2; D is unresolved. Trimming pared 3 bases from V and 4 bases from J, leaving 9 bases between. The CDR3 covers 13 residues.

V and J are TRBV19 and TRBJ1-2; D may be TRBD1 (5 bases). The V end was cut by 5 bases, the J end by 5 bases, with 15 bases between. The germline CDR1 and CDR2 sequences are LNHDA and SQIVND (reference sequence). CDR3 size: 14 residues. CDR3 nucleotides: TGTGCCAGTAGTCCGAGTCCGGGGGATTATGGCTACACCTTC. Protein product: CASSPSPGDYGYTF. The full variable domain, with the rest looked up from reference TRBV19 and TRBJ1-2, is DGGITQSPKYLFRKEGQNVTLSCEQNLNHDAMYWYRQDPGQGLRLIYYSQIVNDFQKGDIAEGYSVSREKKESFPLTVTSAQKNPTAFYLCASSPSPGDYGYTFGSGTRLTVV.

The chain employs TRBV10-2 and TRBJ2-2, with 10 bases fitting TRBD1. V lost 7 bases and J lost 7; bases outside the gene matches: 6. This CDR3 has 14 amino acids. The germline CDR1 and CDR2 sequences are WSHSY and SAAADI. DNA of the CDR3: TGCGCCAGCACACGACAGGGGGCTGGCGGGGAGCTGTTTTTT. This gives the protein CASTRQGAGGELFF.

The chain combines TRBV15 with TRBJ1-3; D possibly corresponds to TRBD1 (5 bases). The CDR3 extends over 13 amino acids. Germline CDR1 reads LNHNV; CDR2 reads YYDKDF (reference sequence). V lost 3 bases, J lost 8 bases, and 11 bases lay in between. CDR3 coding DNA: TGTGCCACCAGCAGCCCCCCGGGGGACACCATATATTTT. Protein sequence: CATSSPPGDTIYF.

The genes are TRBV5-6 and TRBJ2-7; 7 positions agree with TRBD2. CDR3 size: 14 residues. Germline CDR1 SGHDT, CDR2 YYEEEE. Trimming cost V 4 bases and J 0 bases; bases outside gene matches: 4. CDR3: CASSPGGGSYEQYF. The DNA for the CDR3 is TGTGCCAGCAGCCCTGGGGGGGGCTCCTACGAGCAGTACTTC.

The genes are TRBV27 and TRBJ2-7; tentatively, D is TRBD1 (5 bases). The length of the CDR3 is 13 residues. Germline V gene sequence: CDR1 MNHEY, CDR2 SMNVEV (reference sequence). Trimming pared 10 bases from V and 6 bases from J, leaving 19 bases between. The CDR3 spells CATLRRGSAEQYF. CDR3 coding DNA: TGTGCCACCCTTAGAAGGGGTTCAGCCGAGCAGTACTTC.

The V call is TRBV28, the J call TRBJ1-3; 7 nucleotides agree with TRBD1. CDR1 and CDR2 (germline): MDHEN, SYDVKM. Germline trimming cut 4 bases from V and 2 bases from J; bases unmatched to any gene: 2. CDR3 length equals 14 residues. CDR3: CASSSGGPGNTIYF. In DNA, the CDR3 is TGTGCCAGCAGTTCAGGGGGTCCTGGAAACACCATATATTTT. Complete variable domain (other parts from reference TRBV28 and TRBJ1-3): DVKVTQSSRYLVKRTGEKVFLECVQDMDHENMFWYRQDPGLGLRLIYFSYDVKMKEKGDIPEGYSVSREKKERFSLILESASTNQTSMYLCASSSGGPGNTIYFGEGSWLTVV.

This clone was counted a few times. The chain employs TRBV2 and TRBJ1-1; no definite D call. The CDR3 has 10 residues. Germline V CDR1 and CDR2: SNHLY, FYNNEI. Trimming removed 1 base from V and 11 bases from J, with 5 bases in between. The CDR3 coding sequence is TGTGCCAGCAGTGAAGGGCCTGCTTTCTTT. Translating it yields CASSEGPAFF.

In its sample, this clone was seen once. The chain joins TRBV29-1 to TRBJ1-2; the match to TRBD1 covers 10 bases. Germline V gives CDR1 SQVTM, CDR2 ANQGSEA. Trimming cost V 2 bases and J 8 bases; bases outside gene matches: 14. The CDR3 totals 16 residues. The CDR3 nucleotides read TGCAGCGTTGAATTCGGGACAGGGGAACACCGAGGGGGCTACACCTTC. Amino acid sequence: CSVEFGTGEHRGGYTF.

The CDR3 coding sequence is TGTGCCAGCAGTTTCTGGGCGGAGGGTGGGCCCCAGCATTTT. Protein product: CASSFWAEGGPQHF. The rearrangement joins TRBV27 to TRBJ1-5; D call uncertain. The germline V gene has CDR1 MNHEY and CDR2 SMNVEV (reference sequence). The CDR3 is 14 residues long. Between the trimmed V and J ends, which lost 3 bases and 9 bases, there was a span of 15 bases.

The rearrangement joins TRBV6-4 to TRBJ1-2; D unresolved. The V and J ends lost 5 bases and 0 bases respectively, with 10 bases between them. Germline CDR1 MRHNA, CDR2 SNTAGT. The CDR3 is 14 amino acids. CDR3 bases: TGTGCCAGCAGTCCCTCTAGAGCTAACTATGGCTACACCTTC. It translates to CASSPSRANYGYTF.

This CDR3 is CASSYRGQTEAFF. The CDR3 DNA is TGTGCCAGCAGTTACAGGGGGCAAACTGAAGCTTTCTTT. The chain combines TRBV11-2 with TRBJ1-1; TRBD1 aligns across 9 bases. Germline V gives CDR1 SGHAT, CDR2 FQNNGV. The CDR3 is made up of 13 amino acids. Unmatched junction bases numbered 4, after V lost 6 bases and J lost 5 bases.